This T cell receptor (beta chain) was sequenced in a study of T cells in Graves' hyperthyroidism and ophthalmopathy (dated 2019 in TCRdb). Regarding the complete study: Peripheral blood was collected at initial diagnosis, before any treatment. For training and testing, the 80 to 100 patients in the discovery cohort were randomly divided in a 7:3 ratio. In addition, the study compared T-cell repertoires in thyroid tissue and in blood from several Graves' hyperthyroidism patients. After sampling, hyperthyroidism patients received methimazole starting at 30 mg daily, and ophthalmopathy patients received high-dose intravenous methylprednisolone. To identify distinguishing TCR V-J signatures, a discovery cohort of 100 or so patients was used, comprising 40 to 45 with Graves' ophthalmopathy and some 60 with stable Graves' hyperthyroidism. Prospective prediction of ophthalmopathy was tested in an independent validation cohort of approximately 18 hyperthyroidism patients and some 17 patients who later progressed to ophthalmopathy. The paper describes TCR Vbeta CDR3 sequencing of more than 120 peripheral blood samples, made up of around 41 ophthalmopathy patients, more than 70 hyperthyroidism patients and approximately 17 progressor patients. What the study reported, not specific to this receptor: In validation, the model predicted progression to ophthalmopathy with over 65% sensitivity and approximately 74% specificity, a median of 6.5 months before onset. No statistical method was used to set the sample size in advance, and investigators knew the group allocation. In cross-validation, a model built on a 13 V-J signature told ophthalmopathy apart from stable hyperthyroidism with 85% to 90% sensitivity and approximately 84% specificity, and in testing the same model reached 80%/75%. Most expanded thyroid clonotypes (frequency above 0.001) were also found in blood, which suggests that blood repertoires may mirror thyroid immune responses.

About this clonotype itself: Its antigen target is currently unknown. No much larger clone exists at a distance of one base, and base qualities are not known.

The germline ends are 10 bases apart after V is trimmed by 0 bases and J by 0 bases. Looking up the germline V gene (reference sequence) yields CDR1 GTSNPN and CDR2 SVGIG. From its cysteine to its phenylalanine, the CDR3 spans 15 amino acids. The read is trimmed to its CDR3 DNA, 45 bases read in frame from base 1. TCR beta CDR3 regions were amplified from RNA transcripts. The first round of RT-PCR for the TCR CDR3 was performed with the HTBI primer set and the Qiagen OneStep RT-PCR kit. The libraries were constructed in a second round of multiplex PCR and then size-selected and purified. Sequencing of the libraries was done on an Illumina HiSeq2000 using paired-end 100 bp reads. Regarding the original processing steps: SOAPnuke was used to process the raw data, with reads discarded if the reads contained adapters or uncalled bases, had a mean Phred below 15, or lacked an exact constant-primer or identifier match. COPE v1.2.5 was used to merge high-quality paired reads, and clonotypes were defined as unique nucleotide sequences. MiTCR v1.1 was used to align the clonotypes against IMGT TRBV, TRBD and TRBJ reference segments. Analysis was restricted to V-J combinations with a frequency above 0.0001, which covered roughly 99% of repertoires. The TCS score was defined as the ratio of F50 (clonal expansion) to E x V (chaos), calculated using BLOSUM62-based TCRdist between CDR3 peptides within each V-J. Welch's t-statistics and random forest reduced around 550 V-J features to about 12, which were used in a naive Bayes classifier (R e1071). The raw public reads went through TCRdb reprocessing: fastp at Q25, MiXCR clone calling, in-frame beta chains kept. Here each entry gathers all rows of one CDR3 protein and keeps the most common genes and DNA. The V and J calls and clone size are TCRdb's, not the authors'. The table for this sample lists about 770,000 distinct CDR3 sequences; around 19% of them were counted only once. The leading ten clones occupy about a sixth of the sample.

Hyperthyroidism patients were newly diagnosed, had a disease duration of under 2 months, and were aged 18 to 65 years. Patients with uncontrolled infections, other autoimmune diseases, pregnancy or lactation were excluded. Diagnoses were established on the basis of clinical symptoms, serum thyroxine and TRAb, thyroid ultrasound, and orbital computed tomography. Blood from progressor patients was drawn when they were first diagnosed with hyperthyroidism, before any ophthalmopathy symptoms appeared. Ficoll-Paque density gradient centrifugation was used to isolate PBMCs from 10 ml of fresh peripheral blood. Progressor patients were first diagnosed with Graves' hyperthyroidism and then developed ophthalmopathy during follow-up. Total RNA was extracted with Trizol reagent, and quality was checked on an Agilent 2100 Bioanalyzer.

The receptor was isolated from a woman aged 45-60 years with Graves' hyperthyroidism that later progressed to Graves' ophthalmopathy. Rearrangement joined TRBV30 to TRBJ2-3, with no reliable assignment of the D segment. Sequenced sample: blood. The CDR3 protein is CAWSVGGVSTDTQYF. The DNA sequence is as follows: TGTGCCTGGAGTGTTGGCGGAGTAAGCACAGATACGCAGTATTTT.